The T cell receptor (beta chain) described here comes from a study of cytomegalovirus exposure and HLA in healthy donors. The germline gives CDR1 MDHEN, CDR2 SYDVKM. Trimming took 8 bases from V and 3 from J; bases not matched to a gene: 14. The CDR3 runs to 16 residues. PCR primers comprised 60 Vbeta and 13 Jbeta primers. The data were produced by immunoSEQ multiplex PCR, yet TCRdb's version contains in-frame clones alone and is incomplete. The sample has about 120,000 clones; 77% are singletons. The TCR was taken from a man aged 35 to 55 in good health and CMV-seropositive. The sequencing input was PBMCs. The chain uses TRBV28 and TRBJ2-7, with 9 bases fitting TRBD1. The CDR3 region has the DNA TGTGCCAGCGTGGCCCCCGGGACAGGGAGATTCTACGAGCAGTACTTC. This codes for CASVAPGTGRFYEQYF.